Below are 23 T cell receptor beta chains sequenced from a single sample in a study of blood T cell repertoires in COVID-19. Clones were sequenced by immunoSEQ multiplex PCR, and TCRdb holds only the in-frame ones, with some missing. The repertoire holds 240,000 or so clones, approximately 86% seen once, with approximately 7.2% in the top ten. The material sequenced was peripheral blood. These receptors all come from a woman aged 70-85 years with active or convalescent COVID-19.

The chain uses TRBV5-1 and TRBJ1-1, with TRBD1 as a possible D gene (5 bases). CDR1 SGHRS and CDR2 YFSETQ come from the germline V gene. The length of the CDR3 is 14 residues. V lost 2 bases and J 8 bases, leaving 16 bases between the germline ends. CDR3 sequence: CASSLLSGPGEAFF. CDR3 DNA: TGCGCCAGCAGCTTACTGTCAGGGCCGGGCGAAGCTTTCTTT.

The chain combines TRBV5-8 with TRBJ1-4, with 9 bases matching TRBD1. Germline values: CDR1 SGHTS, CDR2 YDEGEE. Trimming took 2 bases from V and 7 from J; bases not matched to a gene: 12. CDR3 length equals 17 residues. The CDR3 DNA is TGTGCCAGCAGCTTAAGGGGCCCGGGACAGGGCCTTGAAAAACTGTTTTTT. It specifies CASSLRGPGQGLEKLFF.

CDR3 nucleotides: TGCGCCAGCAGCCAAGGACTAGCGGGAACCTACGAGCAGTACTTC. It specifies CASSQGLAGTYEQYF. The J gene is TRBJ2-7, the V gene TRBV4-3; TRBD2 matches 11 bases. Per the germline V gene, CDR1 is LGHNA and CDR2 is YSLEER. J lost 2 bases, V lost 1 base, and 1 base had no gene match. The CDR3 has 15 amino acids.

A note on this clone: This sample also contains other DNA sequences that code for the same CDR3. The V gene is TRBV6-5, the J gene TRBJ1-5; D is undetermined. The CDR3 consists of 13 residues. CDR1 and CDR2 from the germline V gene are MNHEY and SVGAGI. V dropped 6 bases and J dropped 0 bases, with 6 bases sitting between them. The CDR3 region has the DNA TGTGCCAGCAGCTGGAGTAGCAATCAGCCCCAGCATTTT. Amino acid sequence: CASSWSSNQPQHF.

The rearrangement uses TRBV19 and TRBJ2-5; possible D gene TRBD1, 7 bases. Trimming stripped 7 bases from V and 5 bases from J, with 11 bases between. The CDR3 extends over 12 amino acids. CDR1 and CDR2 (germline): LNHDA, SQIVND (reference sequence). The CDR3 protein is CASTSGGETQYF. The CDR3 DNA reads TGTGCCAGTACCTCAGGGGGGGAGACCCAGTACTTC.

The sample holds one count of this clone. DNA of the CDR3: TGTGCCAGCAAGGGAGTTAGCAATCAGCCCCAGCATTTT. Its protein product is CASKGVSNQPQHF. The J gene is TRBJ1-5, the V gene TRBV6-6; no clear D. The CDR3 has 13 residues. Deletions cut 7 bases from V and 0 bases from J, with 7 bases between. The germline V gene has CDR1 MNHNY and CDR2 SVGAGI (reference sequence).

This rearrangement joins TRBV7-2 to TRBJ1-5; 10 bases match TRBD1. Trimming at V came to 5 bases and at J to 5 bases, leaving 6 bases not matched to a gene. The germline V gene encodes CDR1 SGHTA and CDR2 FQGNSA. The CDR3 is 15 residues long. This CDR3 reads CASSARDRGYQPQHF. Here the CDR3 DNA reads TGTGCCAGCAGCGCCCGGGACAGGGGTTATCAGCCCCAGCATTTT.

This clone showed up just once. This sequence joins TRBV5-1 and TRBJ2-2; tentative D call: TRBD2 (6 bases). V lost 0 bases and J 5 bases, leaving 8 bases between the germline ends. CDR1 and CDR2 from the germline V gene are SGHRS and YFSETQ. This CDR3 has 14 residues. The DNA for the CDR3 is TGCGCCAGCAGCTTGGATGCGGGGACCGGGGAGCTGTTTTTT. It codes for CASSLDAGTGELFF.

The chain carries TRBV18 and TRBJ2-3; D is unresolved. Germline V gene data show CDR1 as KGHSH and CDR2 as LQKENI. Trimming took 0 bases from V and 7 from J, leaving 11 bases between them. This CDR3 has 14 residues. Written as DNA, the CDR3 is TGTGCCAGCTCACCACCGCGGCCTCCCTATACGCAGTATTTT. Amino acids: CASSPPRPPYTQYF.

CDR3 amino acids: CASSRNTGTGANVYGYTF. The CDR3 DNA reads TGTGCCAGCAGCCGAAATACCGGGACAGGGGCCAACGTTTATGGCTACACCTTC. This rearrangement joins TRBV5-8 to TRBJ1-2, with 10 bases lining up with TRBD1. The CDR3 spans 18 residues. Germline CDR1 and CDR2: SGHTS and YDEGEE. V trimming: 4 bases; J trimming: 5 bases; junction bases outside the gene matches: 17.

The chain recombines TRBV27 with TRBJ2-7, with D maybe TRBD1 (5 bases). Trimming took off 4 bases at V and 4 bases at J, with 14 bases between the two ends. This CDR3 comprises 14 residues. The germline V gene encodes CDR1 MNHEY and CDR2 SMNVEV (reference sequence). CDR3 amino acids: CASSSQGPGYEQYF. The DNA of the CDR3 is TGTGCCAGCAGTTCCCAGGGTCCCGGGTACGAGCAGTACTTC.

The CDR3 reads CASSPRGTFGSGVTPIYYEQYF. In DNA form, the CDR3 reads TGTGCCAGCAGCCCACGGGGGACTTTTGGTAGCGGGGTGACCCCCATCTACTACGAGCAGTACTTC. This rearrangement joins TRBV9 to TRBJ2-7, with 8 bases lining up with TRBD2. Per germline, CDR1 SGDLS and CDR2 YYNGEE. The CDR3 covers 22 residues. The V and J ends lost 4 bases and 3 bases, in that order; junction bases with no gene match: 30.

The rearrangement links TRBV3-1 (or the pseudogene TRBV3-2) to TRBJ2-1; TRBD2 aligns across 7 bases. Germline assignment: CDR1 LGHDT and CDR2 YNNKEL (reference sequence). This CDR3 has 12 amino acids. Unmatched junction bases numbered 5, after V lost 0 bases and J lost 15 bases. The CDR3 nucleotides read TGTGCCAGCAGCCAAGACCTAGCGGTAGTGTTCTTC. It translates to CASSQDLAVVFF.

The chain uses TRBV19 and TRBJ1-1; 7 bases fit TRBD1. The CDR3 has 13 amino acids. Germline lookup yields CDR1 LNHDA and CDR2 SQIVND (reference sequence). V dropped 6 bases and J dropped 4; count of bases not matched to a gene: 5. In DNA, the CDR3 is TGTGCCAGTAGCCAAAACAGGGGCACTGAAGCTTTCTTT. Its protein product is CASSQNRGTEAFF.

The gene calls are TRBV7-2 and TRBJ1-2; no clear D gene. Germline V CDR1 and CDR2: SGHTA, FQGNSA. V lost 5 bases to trimming and J lost 8 bases, with 9 bases between them. The CDR3 has 11 amino acids. The CDR3 sequence: CASSNGGGYTF. The CDR3 DNA reads as TGTGCCAGCAGCAACGGCGGCGGCTACACCTTC.

The rearrangement joins TRBV5-4 to TRBJ2-3; weak D call: TRBD1 (7 bases). The V end was cut by 3 bases, the J end by 5 bases, with 10 bases between. CDR1 is SGHNT, CDR2 YYREEE, per germline (reference sequence). The CDR3 length is 13 residues. CDR3 DNA: TGTGCCAGCAGCTCCCAGGGGGGAGATACGCAGTATTTT. It is translated as CASSSQGGDTQYF.

V and J are TRBV6-6 and TRBJ1-6; 9 bases are shared with TRBD1. J gave up 10 bases and V 7 bases, and 5 bases lay outside the gene matches. From germline, CDR1 is MNHNY and CDR2 SVGAGI (reference sequence). The CDR3 contains 13 residues. CDR3 loop: CASIRTGASPLHF. CDR3 bases: TGTGCCAGCATTCGGACAGGGGCATCACCCCTCCACTTT.

V usage is TRBV5-1 and J usage is TRBJ1-1, with TRBD1 as a possible D gene (5 bases). Trimming shortened V by 4 bases and J by 2 bases, and 12 bases separated the two germline ends. CDR1 is SGHRS and CDR2 is YFSETQ in the germline V gene. The CDR3 contains 14 residues. CDR3 in amino acids: CASSMTGGNTEAFF. CDR3 DNA: TGCGCCAGCAGCATGACGGGGGGTAACACTGAAGCTTTCTTT.

The chain is built from TRBV27 and TRBJ1-1; no clear D gene. Trimming shortened V by 5 bases and J by 1 base, and 8 bases separated the two germline ends. This CDR3 has 13 residues. Germline loops: CDR1 MNHEY, CDR2 SMNVEV (reference sequence). The CDR3 reads CASSRRRNTEAFF. CDR3 DNA sequence: TGTGCCAGCAGTCGTCGGAGGAACACTGAAGCTTTCTTT.

The chain joins TRBV11-2 to TRBJ1-1; D is undetermined. This CDR3 spans 13 amino acids. CDR1 is SGHAT, CDR2 FQNNGV, per germline. Trimming pared 0 bases from V and 10 bases from J, leaving 12 bases between. Here the CDR3 reads CASSLEGLGGAFF. Written as DNA, the CDR3 is TGTGCCAGCAGCTTAGAGGGATTAGGAGGAGCTTTCTTT.

The chain employs TRBV12-3 or TRBV12-4 and TRBJ1-4, with a possible D match to TRBD1 (5 bases). Trimming cost V 8 bases and J 8 bases, with 15 bases left between them. CDR3 length: 13 amino acids. CDR3 sequence reads: CASDQGVGEKLFF. The CDR3, as DNA: TGTGCCAGCGATCAGGGCGTAGGCGAAAAACTGTTTTTT.

This clone was observed a single time. The chain uses TRBV24-1 and TRBJ2-3, with 8 positions matching TRBD2. The CDR3 totals 16 residues. V was clipped by 0 bases and J by 6 bases; unmatched bases: 7. CDR1 KGHDR and CDR2 SFDVKD come from the germline V gene. CDR3: CATSDLSGGRLDTQYF. CDR3 coding DNA: TGTGCCACCAGTGATTTGAGCGGGGGAAGGCTGGATACGCAGTATTTT.

This clone was seen more than once but under ten times. V is TRBV27 and J is TRBJ1-3, with 8 bases lining up with TRBD1. CDR3 length equals 15 residues. After removal of 5 bases from V and 4 bases from J, the junction contained 7 bases not matched to a gene. In germline, CDR1 is MNHEY, CDR2 SMNVEV (reference sequence). DNA of the CDR3: TGTGCCAGCAGTAGTCAGGGGGCTAGGGGAAACACCATATATTTT. The encoded protein is CASSSQGARGNTIYF.